The 14 T cell receptor beta chains below come from one sample, sequenced in a study of cytomegalovirus exposure and HLA in healthy donors. In the PCR, 60 Vbeta and 13 Jbeta primers were used. The repertoire was sequenced with immunoSEQ multiplex PCR; TCRdb's copy has only in-frame clones and lacks some. The sample contains some 98,000 clones, over 65% of which appear only once. The source material was PBMCs. These receptors were obtained from a human donor in good health.

This chain joins TRBV29-1 and TRBJ1-2; 8 bases fit TRBD1. Per germline, CDR1 SQVTM and CDR2 ANQGSEA. With 3 bases clipped from V and 7 bases from J, the junction kept 4 bases outside the gene matches. CDR3 length: 12 residues. The CDR3 loop reads CSVEETGVGYTF. In DNA, the CDR3 is TGCAGCGTTGAGGAGACAGGGGTTGGCTACACCTTC.

The CDR3, as DNA: TGTGCCAGCAGCTTGGGAGGGACACAGAACACTGAAGCTTTCTTT. Encoded protein: CASSLGGTQNTEAFF. The chain uses TRBV5-6 and TRBJ1-1, with D maybe TRBD1 (6 bases). Germline CDR1 SGHDT, CDR2 YYEEEE. The length of the CDR3 is 15 residues. The ends were cut back, 0 bases at V and 1 base at J, with 10 bases in the middle.

V is TRBV5-4 and J is TRBJ2-5, with D tentatively TRBD1 (6 bases). V dropped 3 bases and J dropped 0 bases, with 18 bases sitting between them. In germline, CDR1 is SGHNT, CDR2 YYREEE (reference sequence). CDR3 length equals 17 residues. This chain's CDR3 is CASSSYRDNLYQETQYF. The CDR3, as DNA: TGTGCCAGCAGCTCTTACCGGGACAACCTGTACCAAGAGACCCAGTACTTC.

This sequence joins TRBV19 and TRBJ2-6, with TRBD1 identical over 12 bases. CDR3 size: 16 residues. V gave up 9 bases and J gave up 2 bases; unmatched junction bases: 5. Germline V gene lookup returns CDR1 LNHDA and CDR2 SQIVND (reference sequence). CDR3 nucleotides: TGTGCCAGGCCAGGGACAGGGGGCACTGGGGCCAACGTCCTGACTTTC. This encodes CARPGTGGTGANVLTF.

This sequence joins TRBV21-1 and TRBJ2-3; the table names TRBD1, a call not compared with the DNA. TRBV21-1 is listed as a pseudogene. The CDR3 has 17 residues. CDR3 amino acids: CASSKSPVRFCTDTQYF. The CDR3 DNA reads as TGTGCCAGCAGCAAATCTCCAGTCAGGTTTTGCACAGATACGCAGTATTTT.

The chain uses TRBV5-1 and TRBJ1-2; D remains unclear. CDR1 SGHRS and CDR2 YFSETQ come from the germline V gene. The CDR3 covers 12 residues. The V gene lost 4 bases and the J gene lost 8 bases, with 12 bases spanning the gap. CDR3 nucleotide sequence: TGCGCCAGCAGCACACAGAGTGGGGGCTACACCTTC. As protein: CASSTQSGGYTF.

V is TRBV7-9 and J is TRBJ2-3, with 12 bases matching TRBD2. The CDR3 is 16 amino acids. Trimming cost V 4 bases and J 4 bases; bases outside gene matches: 6. Per the germline V gene, CDR1 is SEHNR and CDR2 is FQNEAQ (reference sequence). The CDR3 nucleotides read TGTGCCAGCAGCTCGGGACTAGCGGGTTTCTCAGATACGCAGTATTTT. Protein product: CASSSGLAGFSDTQYF.

The chain combines TRBV27 with TRBJ2-7; D is unresolved. Germline CDR1 and CDR2: MNHEY and SMNVEV (reference sequence). The V and J ends lost 2 bases and 3 bases respectively, with 8 bases between them. The length of the CDR3 is 13 residues. The CDR3 DNA follows: TGTGCCAGCAGTTTAATTTCGGGCTACGAGCAGTACTTC. Residues: CASSLISGYEQYF.

The chain couples TRBV28 to TRBJ2-7; a weak D match, TRBD2 (5 bases). In germline, CDR1 is MDHEN, CDR2 SYDVKM. Between the trimmed V and J ends, which lost 6 bases and 3 bases, there was a span of 9 bases. The CDR3 sequence is 12 residues long. CDR3 amino acids: CASRREYYEQYF. For the CDR3, the DNA is TGTGCCAGCAGGAGGGAGTACTACGAGCAGTACTTC.

J is TRBJ2-1 and V is TRBV5-6; 7 bases agree with TRBD2. This CDR3 has 12 residues. Unmatched junction bases numbered 9, after V lost 4 bases and J lost 14 bases. The germline V gene encodes CDR1 SGHDT and CDR2 YYEEEE. CDR3 DNA: TGTGCCAGCAGCCCACCTAGCGGTTTCGAGTTCTTC. It yields the protein CASSPPSGFEFF. Using reference TRBV5-6 and TRBJ2-1 for the parts outside the CDR3, the full variable domain is DAGVTQSPTHLIKTRGQQVTLRCSPKSGHDTVSWYQQALGQGPQFIFQYYEEEERQRGNFPDRFSGHQFPNYSSELNVNALLLGDSALYLCASSPPSGFEFFGPGTRLTVL.

The chain links TRBV27 to TRBJ2-7; maybe TRBD2 (6 bases). CDR3 length equals 13 residues. Trimming removed 6 bases from V and 0 bases from J, with 9 bases in between. Germline V lookup: CDR1 MNHEY, CDR2 SMNVEV (reference sequence). For the CDR3, the DNA is TGTGCCAGCAGGATCGGGAGCTCCTACGAGCAGTACTTC. It specifies CASRIGSSYEQYF.

The rearrangement joins TRBV9 to TRBJ2-2; D might be TRBD1 (5 bases). The CDR3 sequence is 15 residues long. Per the germline V gene, CDR1 is SGDLS and CDR2 is YYNGEE. Trimming pared 6 bases from V and 0 bases from J, leaving 12 bases between. CDR3 loop: CASTPSRANTGELFF. CDR3 in DNA: TGTGCCAGCACCCCATCCAGGGCGAACACCGGGGAGCTGTTTTTT.

The gene calls are TRBV28 and TRBJ1-2; 7 nucleotides line up with TRBD1. The ends lost 6 bases at V and 5 bases at J; junction bases unmatched: 3. In germline, CDR1 is MDHEN, CDR2 SYDVKM. The CDR3 consists of 12 residues. CDR3 sequence (DNA): TGTGCCAGCAGGGACAGGCGTTATGGCTACACCTTC. It is translated as CASRDRRYGYTF.

The table lists this clone with a count of one. The chain is built from TRBV5-1 and TRBJ2-7; 12 bases align to TRBD1. This CDR3 spans 15 amino acids. V shed 4 bases, J shed 5 bases, and the junction held 7 bases outside the gene matches. CDR1 and CDR2 (germline): SGHRS, YFSETQ. CDR3 sequence reads: CASSPEGTGGHEQYF. The CDR3 DNA is TGCGCCAGCAGCCCGGAGGGGACAGGGGGCCACGAGCAGTACTTC.